Sequencing of this T cell receptor (beta chain) was carried out in a study of siplizumab effects on memory and regulatory T cells. The CDR3 spans 16 residues. The germline CDR1 and CDR2 sequences are SGHAT and FQNNGV. The V gene end was trimmed by 1 base and the J gene end by 1 base; junction bases not matched to a gene: 6. Here immunoSEQ multiplex PCR was the method, and the copy in TCRdb shows in-frame clones only, minus some. The sample records about 120,000 clones, around 95% being singletons. V usage is TRBV11-2 and J usage is TRBJ1-2, with 7 bases that match TRBD1. What was sequenced was non-Treg CD4+ T cells sorted from blood. This receptor was identified in a human donor in good health. CDR3: CASSLAGGWDNYGYTF. The CDR3 DNA reads as TGTGCCAGCAGCTTAGCAGGGGGTTGGGATAACTATGGCTACACCTTC.